This T cell receptor beta chain appears in the sequencing data of a study of shared clonotypes between healthy human individuals. The wider study: There were three CD4 naive, three CD4 memory, two CD8 naive and one CD8 memory plates per donor. General study points: Naive subsets tended to show greater estimated richness than memory subsets. Sharing across four donors was highest in naive CD4 (around 5%) and lowest in memory CD8 (around 0.4%).

Sequencing used immunoSEQ multiplex PCR; TCRdb keeps in-frame clones, though not all of them. The sample gives over a million clones, approximately 78% of which show up once; around 0.47% is in the top ten. Germline V gene data show CDR1 as SNHLY and CDR2 as FYNNEI. This CDR3 region has 12 residues. The V end lost 2 bases, the J end lost 10 bases, and 11 bases lay between the germline ends. As regards this clone: The antigen remains unidentified.

Sequencing was done on a sample of memory CD4+ T cells from PBMCs. Noted subset: CD45RA-negative fraction. This sequence was found in a man younger than 35 in good health. Some clones in this sample may be carry-over from other donors' samples. The chain couples TRBV2 to TRBJ1-1; D uncertain. In DNA, the CDR3 is TGTGCCAGCAGTGAACGTTGGGGTGGAGCTTTCTTT. Its protein is CASSERWGGAFF. Based on the CDR3 plus reference TRBV2 and TRBJ1-1, the full variable domain is EPEVTQTPSHQVTQMGQEVILRCVPISNHLYFYWYRQILGQKVEFLVSFYNNEISEKSEIFDDQFSVERPDGSNFTLKIRSTKLEDSAMYFCASSERWGGAFFGQGTRLTVV.